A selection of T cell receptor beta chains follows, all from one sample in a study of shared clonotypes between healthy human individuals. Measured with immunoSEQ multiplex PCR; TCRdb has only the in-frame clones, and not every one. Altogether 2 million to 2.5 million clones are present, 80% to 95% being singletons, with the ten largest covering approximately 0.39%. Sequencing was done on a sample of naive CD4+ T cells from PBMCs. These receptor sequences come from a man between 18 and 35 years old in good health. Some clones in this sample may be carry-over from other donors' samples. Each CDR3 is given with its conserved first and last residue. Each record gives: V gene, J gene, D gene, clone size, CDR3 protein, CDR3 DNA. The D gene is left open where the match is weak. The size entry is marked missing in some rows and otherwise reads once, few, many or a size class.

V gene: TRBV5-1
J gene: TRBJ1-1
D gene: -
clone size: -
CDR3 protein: CASSLGTANTEAFF
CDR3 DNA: TGCGCCAGCAGCTTGGGTACAGCGAACACTGAAGCTTTCTTT

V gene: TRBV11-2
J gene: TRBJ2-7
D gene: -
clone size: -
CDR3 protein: CASSLAAQGGRYEQYF
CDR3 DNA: TGTGCCAGCAGCTTAGCGGCTCAAGGCGGACGCTACGAGCAGTACTTC

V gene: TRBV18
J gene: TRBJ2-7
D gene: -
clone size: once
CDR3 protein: CASSSVGVGSSYEQYF
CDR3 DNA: TGTGCCAGCTCGTCTGTGGGGGTGGGGAGCTCCTACGAGCAGTACTTC

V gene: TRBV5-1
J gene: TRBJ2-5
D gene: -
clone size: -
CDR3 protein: CASSLGSEEYQETQYF
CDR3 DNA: TGCGCCAGCAGCTTGGGTTCCGAGGAGTACCAAGAGACCCAGTACTTC

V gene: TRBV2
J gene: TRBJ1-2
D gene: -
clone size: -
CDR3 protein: CASSFTGTLNGYTF
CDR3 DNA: TGTGCCAGCAGTTTCACCGGGACATTGAATGGCTACACCTTC

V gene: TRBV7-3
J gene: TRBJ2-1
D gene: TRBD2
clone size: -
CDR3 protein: CASSQGASGRLYNEQFF
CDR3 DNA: TGTGCCAGCAGCCAGGGGGCTAGCGGGAGGTTATACAATGAGCAGTTCTTC

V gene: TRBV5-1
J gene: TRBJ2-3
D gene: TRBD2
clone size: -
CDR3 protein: CASSSGLDTDTQYF
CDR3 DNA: TGCGCCAGCAGCTCAGGACTAGACACAGATACGCAGTATTTT

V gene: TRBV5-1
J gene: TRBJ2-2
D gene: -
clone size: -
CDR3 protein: CASSLDGGDTGELFF
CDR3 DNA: TGCGCCAGCAGCTTGGATGGGGGCGACACCGGGGAGCTGTTTTTT

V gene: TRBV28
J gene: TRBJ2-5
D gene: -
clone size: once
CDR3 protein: CASSLPGAKSGTQYF
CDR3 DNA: TGTGCCAGCAGTTTACCAGGGGCTAAGAGCGGGACCCAGTACTTC

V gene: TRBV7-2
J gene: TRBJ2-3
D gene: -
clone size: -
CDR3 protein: CASSLVWADTQYF
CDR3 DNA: TGTGCCAGCAGCTTAGTGTGGGCAGATACGCAGTATTTT

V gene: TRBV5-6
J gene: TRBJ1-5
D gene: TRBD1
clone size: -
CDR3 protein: CASSVLGQGLNQPQHF
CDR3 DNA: TGTGCCAGCAGCGTCCTTGGACAGGGACTCAATCAGCCCCAGCATTTT

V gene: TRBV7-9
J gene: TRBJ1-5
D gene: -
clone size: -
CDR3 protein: CASSLGHQPQHF
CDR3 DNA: TGTGCCAGCAGCTTAGGGCATCAGCCCCAGCATTTT

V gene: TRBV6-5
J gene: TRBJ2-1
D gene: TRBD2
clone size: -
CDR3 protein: CASGKAGGHNEQFF
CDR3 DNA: TGTGCCAGCGGCAAAGCGGGAGGGCACAATGAGCAGTTCTTC

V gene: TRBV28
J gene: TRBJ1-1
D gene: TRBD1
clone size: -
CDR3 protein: CASSPWTGRGTEAFF
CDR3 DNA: TGTGCCAGCAGTCCATGGACAGGTAGAGGCACTGAAGCTTTCTTT

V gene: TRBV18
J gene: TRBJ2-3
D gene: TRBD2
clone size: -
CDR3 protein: CASSPSSGRRTDTQYF
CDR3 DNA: TGTGCCAGCTCACCATCTAGCGGGAGAAGGACAGATACGCAGTATTTT

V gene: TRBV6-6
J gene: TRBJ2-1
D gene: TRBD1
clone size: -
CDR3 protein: CASSYLGQGGINEQFF
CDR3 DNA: TGTGCCAGCAGTTACTTGGGACAGGGCGGGATCAATGAGCAGTTCTTC

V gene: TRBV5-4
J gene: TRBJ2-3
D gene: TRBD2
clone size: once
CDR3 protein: CASSLAGRGVTDTQYF
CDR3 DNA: TGTGCCAGCAGCTTGGCCGGGAGGGGAGTAACAGATACGCAGTATTTT

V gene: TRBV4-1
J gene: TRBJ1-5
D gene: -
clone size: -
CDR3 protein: CASSQEYPDPQHF
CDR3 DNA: TGCGCCAGCAGCCAAGAATACCCCGACCCCCAGCATTTT

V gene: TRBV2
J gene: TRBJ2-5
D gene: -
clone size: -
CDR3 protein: CASRGGASAETQYF
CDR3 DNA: TGTGCCAGCAGGGGGGGGGCTAGCGCGGAGACCCAGTACTTC

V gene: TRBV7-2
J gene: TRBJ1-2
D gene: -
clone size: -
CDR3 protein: CASSLPEGVYGYTF
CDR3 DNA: TGTGCCAGCAGCTTACCGGAGGGAGTCTATGGCTACACCTTC

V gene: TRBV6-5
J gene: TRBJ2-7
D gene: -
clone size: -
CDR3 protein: CASSYSQGPYEQYF
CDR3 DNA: TGTGCCAGCAGTTACTCGCAGGGGCCCTACGAGCAGTACTTC

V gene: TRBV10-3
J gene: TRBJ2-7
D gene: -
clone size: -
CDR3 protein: CAISDRRDNSYEQYF
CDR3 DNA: TGTGCCATCAGTGACCGCCGGGACAACTCCTACGAGCAGTACTTC

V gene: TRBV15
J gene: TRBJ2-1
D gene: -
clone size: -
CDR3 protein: CATSRAGGGNYNEQFF
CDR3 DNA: TGTGCCACCAGCAGAGCGGGAGGGGGCAATTACAATGAGCAGTTCTTC

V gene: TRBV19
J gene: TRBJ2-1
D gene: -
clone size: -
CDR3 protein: CASNGGASYNEQFF
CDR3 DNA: TGTGCCAGTAACGGGGGCGCATCCTACAATGAGCAGTTCTTC

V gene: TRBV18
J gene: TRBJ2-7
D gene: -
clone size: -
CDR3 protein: CASSPRLTYEQYF
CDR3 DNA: TGTGCCAGCTCACCACGTCTAACCTACGAGCAGTACTTC

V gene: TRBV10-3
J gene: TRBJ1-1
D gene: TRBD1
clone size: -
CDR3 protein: CAISDRGDTEAFF
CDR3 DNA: TGTGCCATCAGCGACAGGGGCGACACTGAAGCTTTCTTT

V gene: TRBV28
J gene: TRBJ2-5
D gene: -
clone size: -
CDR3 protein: CASSPKDQETQYF
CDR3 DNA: TGTGCCAGCAGTCCCAAGGACCAAGAGACCCAGTACTTC

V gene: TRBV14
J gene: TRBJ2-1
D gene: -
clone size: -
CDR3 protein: CASGRYRNYNEQFF
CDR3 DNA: TGTGCCAGCGGGAGATACCGGAACTACAATGAGCAGTTCTTC

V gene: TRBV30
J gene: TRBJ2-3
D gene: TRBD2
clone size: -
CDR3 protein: CAWSAWTSGGTDTQYF
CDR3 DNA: TGTGCCTGGAGTGCTTGGACTAGCGGAGGCACAGATACGCAGTATTTT

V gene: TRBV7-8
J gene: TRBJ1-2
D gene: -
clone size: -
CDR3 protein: CASSLEGPDYGYTF
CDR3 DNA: TGTGCCAGCAGCTTAGAGGGACCAGACTATGGCTACACCTTC

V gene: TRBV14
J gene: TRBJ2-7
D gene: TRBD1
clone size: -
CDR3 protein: CASSLRTGRPYEQYF
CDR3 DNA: TGTGCCAGCAGTTTAAGGACAGGCCGCCCATACGAGCAGTACTTC

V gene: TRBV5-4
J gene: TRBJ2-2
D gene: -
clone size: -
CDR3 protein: CASSLSAGSTGELFF
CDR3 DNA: TGTGCCAGCAGCTTGTCGGCGGGGAGCACCGGGGAGCTGTTTTTT

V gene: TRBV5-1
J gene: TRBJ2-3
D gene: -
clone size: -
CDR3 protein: CASSPRAGDTQYF
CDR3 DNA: TGCGCCAGCAGCCCCCGGGCCGGAGATACGCAGTATTTT

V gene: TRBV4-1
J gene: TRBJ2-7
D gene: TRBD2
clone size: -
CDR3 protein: CASSHGTTSYEQYF
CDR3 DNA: TGCGCCAGCAGCCACGGGACTACATCCTACGAGCAGTACTTC

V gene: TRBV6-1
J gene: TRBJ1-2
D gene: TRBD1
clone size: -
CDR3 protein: CASSEENRGYGYTF
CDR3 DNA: TGTGCCAGCAGTGAAGAGAACAGGGGTTATGGCTACACCTTC

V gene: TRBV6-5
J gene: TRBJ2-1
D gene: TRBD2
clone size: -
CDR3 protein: CASRETSGRASEQFF
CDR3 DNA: TGTGCCAGCCGAGAAACAAGCGGGAGGGCCAGTGAGCAGTTCTTC

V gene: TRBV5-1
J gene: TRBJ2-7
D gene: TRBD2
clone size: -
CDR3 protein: CASTALTSGIYEQYF
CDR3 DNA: TGCGCCAGCACAGCTTTGACTAGCGGGATCTACGAGCAGTACTTC

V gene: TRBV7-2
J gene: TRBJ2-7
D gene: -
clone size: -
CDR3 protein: CASSRSEAYEQYF
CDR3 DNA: TGTGCCAGCAGCCGAAGCGAGGCCTACGAGCAGTACTTC

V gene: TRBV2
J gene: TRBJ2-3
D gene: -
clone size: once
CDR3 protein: CASSEGVLTDTQYF
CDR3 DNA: TGTGCCAGCAGTGAAGGGGTTTTGACAGATACGCAGTATTTT

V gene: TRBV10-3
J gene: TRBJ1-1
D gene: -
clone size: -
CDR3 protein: CAIKPDWNTEAFF
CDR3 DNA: TGTGCCATCAAGCCCGATTGGAACACTGAAGCTTTCTTT

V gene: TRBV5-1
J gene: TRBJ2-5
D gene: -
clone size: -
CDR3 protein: CASSFGGNQETQYF
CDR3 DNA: TGCGCCAGCAGCTTTGGGGGAAATCAAGAGACCCAGTACTTC

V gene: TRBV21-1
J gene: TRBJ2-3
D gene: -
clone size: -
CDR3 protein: CASTPTPGPSTDTQYF
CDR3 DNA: TGTGCCAGCACCCCCACCCCAGGACCCAGCACAGATACGCAGTATTTT

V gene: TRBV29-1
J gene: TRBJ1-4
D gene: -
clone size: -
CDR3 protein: CSGWGANEKLFF
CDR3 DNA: TGCAGCGGATGGGGGGCGAATGAAAAACTGTTTTTT

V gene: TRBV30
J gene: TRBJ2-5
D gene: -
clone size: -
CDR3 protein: CAWSPGTWGVETQYF
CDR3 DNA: TGTGCCTGGAGTCCGGGGACGTGGGGAGTGGAGACCCAGTACTTC

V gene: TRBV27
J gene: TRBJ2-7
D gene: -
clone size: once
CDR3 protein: CASSLSRDRTYEQYF
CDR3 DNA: TGTGCCAGCAGTTTATCCCGGGACCGTACCTACGAGCAGTACTTC

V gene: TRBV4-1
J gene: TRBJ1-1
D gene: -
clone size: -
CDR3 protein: CASSQDVGGGTEAFF
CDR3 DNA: TGCGCCAGCAGCCAAGATGTTGGGGGGGGCACTGAAGCTTTCTTT

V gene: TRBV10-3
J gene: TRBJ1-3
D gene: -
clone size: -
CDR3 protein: CAISESPNSGNTIYF
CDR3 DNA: TGTGCCATCAGTGAGTCTCCGAACTCTGGAAACACCATATATTTT

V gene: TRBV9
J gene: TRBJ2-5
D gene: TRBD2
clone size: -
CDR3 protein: CASSPNPGLAGVEQETQYF
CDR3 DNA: TGTGCCAGCAGCCCGAACCCAGGACTAGCGGGAGTCGAACAAGAGACCCAGTACTTC

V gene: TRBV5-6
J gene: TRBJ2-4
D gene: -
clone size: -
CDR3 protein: CASNFLGILAKNIQYF
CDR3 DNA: TGTGCCAGCAACTTTTTGGGGATATTAGCCAAAAACATTCAGTACTTC

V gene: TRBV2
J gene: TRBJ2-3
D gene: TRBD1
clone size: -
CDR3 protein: CASSRDRYTDTQYF
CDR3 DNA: TGTGCCAGCAGCCGGGACAGATACACAGATACGCAGTATTTT

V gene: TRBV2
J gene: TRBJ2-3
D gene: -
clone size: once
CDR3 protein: CASSDREGTDTQYF
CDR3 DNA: TGTGCCAGCTCTGACCGAGAGGGCACAGATACGCAGTATTTT

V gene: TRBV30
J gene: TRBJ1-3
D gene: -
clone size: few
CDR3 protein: CAWSVQGGSGNTIYF
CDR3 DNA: TGTGCCTGGAGTGTACAAGGCGGCTCTGGAAACACCATATATTTT

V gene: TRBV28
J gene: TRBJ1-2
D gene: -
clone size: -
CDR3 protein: CASRSGHWNGYTF
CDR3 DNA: TGTGCCAGCAGGTCCGGGCACTGGAATGGCTACACCTTC

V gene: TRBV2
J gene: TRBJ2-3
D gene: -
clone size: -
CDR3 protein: CASRKSTDTQYF
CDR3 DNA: TGTGCCAGCAGGAAGAGCACAGATACGCAGTATTTT